This T cell receptor beta chain stems from a study of control samples from healthy donors and cancer patients. Generated by immunoSEQ multiplex PCR, the TCRdb table keeps only in-frame clones and is missing some. Among just over 90,000 clones listed, approximately 90% were seen once. The sample comprised blood. The source is a woman between 45 and 65 years old in good health.

CDR3 amino acids: CASSGGGQTNNEQFF. The CDR3 nucleotides read TGTGCCAGCAGCGGGGGGGGACAGACCAACAATGAGCAGTTCTTC. The chain uses TRBV9 and TRBJ2-1, with D perhaps being TRBD1 or TRBD2 (7 bases each). The CDR3 is made up of 15 amino acids. Germline loops: CDR1 SGDLS, CDR2 YYNGEE. V lost 3 bases to trimming and J lost 5 bases, with 15 bases between them.